This T cell receptor (beta chain) is drawn from a study of blood T cell repertoires in COVID-19. As for the study in general: The United States, Italy and Spain provided the acute and convalescent COVID-19 samples.

This clone appeared once. The CDR3 has 13 amino acids. V was cut by 3 bases and J by 6 bases, with 12 bases left in between. Germline V CDR1 and CDR2: SEHNR, FQNEAQ (reference sequence). Some clones are missing from TCRdb's copy, which holds only in-frame ones; the method was immunoSEQ multiplex PCR. The sample holds about 150,000 clones, 84% seen once. The chain joins TRBV7-9 to TRBJ2-7; D may be TRBD2 (6 bases). Sequenced sample: PBMCs or T cells enriched from blood (not recorded which). The sequence came from a woman between 50 and 59 years old who had recovered from COVID-19. The CDR3 is CASSLGGVSEQYF. For the CDR3, the DNA is TGTGCCAGCAGCTTGGGAGGCGTCTCCGAGCAGTACTTC.